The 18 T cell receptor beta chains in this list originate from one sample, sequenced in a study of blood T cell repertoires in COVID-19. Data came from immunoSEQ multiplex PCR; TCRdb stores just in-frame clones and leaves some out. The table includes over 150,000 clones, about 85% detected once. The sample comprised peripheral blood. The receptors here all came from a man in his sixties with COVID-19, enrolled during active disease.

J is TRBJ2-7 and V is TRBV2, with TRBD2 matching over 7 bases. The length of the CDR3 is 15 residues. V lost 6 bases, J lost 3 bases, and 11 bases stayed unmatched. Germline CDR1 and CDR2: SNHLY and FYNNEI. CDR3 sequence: CASSESSGFVYEQYF. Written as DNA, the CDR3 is TGTGCCAGCAGCGAATCTAGCGGCTTCGTCTACGAGCAGTACTTC.

The CDR3 sequence: CASSIGGTVGEKLFF. The CDR3 DNA sequence: TGTGCCAGTAGTATTGGTGGGACAGTCGGTGAAAAACTGTTTTTT. V usage is TRBV19 and J usage is TRBJ1-4; TRBD1 matches at 7 bases. The CDR3 contains 15 residues. Germline values: CDR1 LNHDA, CDR2 SQIVND (reference sequence). Trimming took 3 bases from V and 7 from J; bases not matched to a gene: 8.

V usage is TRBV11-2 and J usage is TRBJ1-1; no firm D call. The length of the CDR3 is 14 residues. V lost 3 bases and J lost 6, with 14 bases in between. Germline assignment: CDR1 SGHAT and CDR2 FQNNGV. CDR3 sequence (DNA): TGTGCCAGCAGCTTCGCCCATATGGTAGCTGAAGCTTTCTTT. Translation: CASSFAHMVAEAFF.

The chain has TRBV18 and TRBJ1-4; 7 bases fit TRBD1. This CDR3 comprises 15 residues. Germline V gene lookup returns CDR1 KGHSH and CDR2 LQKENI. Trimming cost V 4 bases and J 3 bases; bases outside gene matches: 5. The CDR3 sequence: CASSLSGTANEKLFF. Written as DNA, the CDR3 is TGTGCCAGCTCACTATCCGGGACAGCTAATGAAAAACTGTTTTTT.

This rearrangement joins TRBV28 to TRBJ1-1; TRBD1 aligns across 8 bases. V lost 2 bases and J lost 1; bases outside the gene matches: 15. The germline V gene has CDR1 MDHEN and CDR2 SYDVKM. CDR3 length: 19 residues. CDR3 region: CASSLMGPRQGRGNTEAFF. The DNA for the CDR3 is TGTGCCAGCAGTTTAATGGGACCACGACAGGGGAGGGGGAACACTGAAGCTTTCTTT.

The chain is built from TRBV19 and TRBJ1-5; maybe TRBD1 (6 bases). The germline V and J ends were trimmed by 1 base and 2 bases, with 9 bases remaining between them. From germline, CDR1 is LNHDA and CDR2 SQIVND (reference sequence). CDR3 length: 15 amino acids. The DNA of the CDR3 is TGTGCCAGTAGTATAGTCAGGGGTGGCAATCAGCCCCAGCATTTT. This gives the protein CASSIVRGGNQPQHF.

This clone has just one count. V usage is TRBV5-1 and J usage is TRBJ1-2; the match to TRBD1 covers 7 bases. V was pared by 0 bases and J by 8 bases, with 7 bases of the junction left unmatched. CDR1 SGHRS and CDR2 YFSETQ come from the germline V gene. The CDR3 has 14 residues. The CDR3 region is CASSLEGTAEGYTF. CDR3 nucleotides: TGCGCCAGCAGCTTGGAAGGGACAGCGGAAGGCTACACCTTC.

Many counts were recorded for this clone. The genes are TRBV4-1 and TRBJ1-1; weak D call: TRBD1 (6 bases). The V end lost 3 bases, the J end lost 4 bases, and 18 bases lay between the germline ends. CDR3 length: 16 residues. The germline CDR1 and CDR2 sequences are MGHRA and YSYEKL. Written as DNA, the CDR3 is TGCGCCAGCAGCCACCTCTTCCGACAGGTGGGCACTGAAGCTTTCTTT. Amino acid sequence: CASSHLFRQVGTEAFF.

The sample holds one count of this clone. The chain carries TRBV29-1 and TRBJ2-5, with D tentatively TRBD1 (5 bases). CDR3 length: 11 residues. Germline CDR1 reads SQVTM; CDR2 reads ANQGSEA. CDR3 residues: CSKGLGETQYF. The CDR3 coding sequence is TGCAGTAAGGGGCTAGGAGAGACCCAGTACTTC.

The CDR3 sequence is CATSGTGLSNQPQHF. The DNA of the CDR3 is TGTGCCACCAGTGGGACAGGGTTGAGCAATCAGCCCCAGCATTTT. The chain links TRBV24-1 to TRBJ1-5; 8 positions match TRBD1. This CDR3 is 15 amino acids long. Trimming cost V 5 bases and J 1 base; bases outside gene matches: 3. The germline gives CDR1 KGHDR, CDR2 SFDVKD.

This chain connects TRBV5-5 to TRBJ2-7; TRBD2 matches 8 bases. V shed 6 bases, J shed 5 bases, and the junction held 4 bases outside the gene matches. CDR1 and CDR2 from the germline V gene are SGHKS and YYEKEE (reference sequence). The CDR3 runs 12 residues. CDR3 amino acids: CASIQAGDEQYF. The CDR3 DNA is TGTGCCAGCATACAAGCGGGAGACGAGCAGTACTTC. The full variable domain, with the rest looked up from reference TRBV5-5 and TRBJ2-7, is DAGVTQSPTHLIKTRGQQVTLRCSPISGHKSVSWYQQVLGQGPQFIFQYYEKEERGRGNFPDRFSARQFPNYSSELNVNALLLGDSALYLCASIQAGDEQYFGPGTRLTVT.

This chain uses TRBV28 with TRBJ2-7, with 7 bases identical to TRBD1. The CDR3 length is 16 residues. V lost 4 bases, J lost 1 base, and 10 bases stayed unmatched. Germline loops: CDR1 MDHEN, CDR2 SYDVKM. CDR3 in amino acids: CASSSDPGTESYEQYF. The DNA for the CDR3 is TGTGCCAGCAGTTCAGACCCCGGGACAGAATCCTACGAGCAGTACTTC. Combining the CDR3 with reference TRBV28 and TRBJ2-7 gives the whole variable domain DVKVTQSSRYLVKRTGEKVFLECVQDMDHENMFWYRQDPGLGLRLIYFSYDVKMKEKGDIPEGYSVSREKKERFSLILESASTNQTSMYLCASSSDPGTESYEQYFGPGTRLTVT.

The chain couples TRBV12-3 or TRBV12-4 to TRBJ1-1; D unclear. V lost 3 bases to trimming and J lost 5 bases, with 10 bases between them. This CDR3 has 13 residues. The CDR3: CASSLGSMTEAFF. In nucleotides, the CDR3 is TGTGCCAGCAGTTTGGGCTCGATGACTGAAGCTTTCTTT.

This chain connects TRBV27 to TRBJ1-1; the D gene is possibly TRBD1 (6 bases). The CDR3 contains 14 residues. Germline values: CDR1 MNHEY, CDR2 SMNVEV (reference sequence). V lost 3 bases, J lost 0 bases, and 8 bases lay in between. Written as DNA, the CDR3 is TGTGCCAGCAGTTTGGACAGAGTGAACACTGAAGCTTTCTTT. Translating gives CASSLDRVNTEAFF.

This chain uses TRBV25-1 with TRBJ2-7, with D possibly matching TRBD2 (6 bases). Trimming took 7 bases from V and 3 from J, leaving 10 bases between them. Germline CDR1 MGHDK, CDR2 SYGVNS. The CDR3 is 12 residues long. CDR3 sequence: CASNRGLYEQYF. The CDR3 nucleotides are TGTGCCAGCAACCGGGGACTCTACGAGCAGTACTTC.

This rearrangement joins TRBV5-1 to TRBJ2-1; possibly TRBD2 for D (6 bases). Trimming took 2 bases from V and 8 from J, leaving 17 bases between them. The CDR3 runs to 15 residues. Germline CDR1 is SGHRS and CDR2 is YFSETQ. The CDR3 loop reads CASSLTTSGDDEQFF. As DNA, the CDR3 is TGCGCCAGCAGCTTAACGACTAGTGGCGACGATGAGCAGTTCTTC. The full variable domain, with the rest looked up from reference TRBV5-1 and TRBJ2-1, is KAGVTQTPRYLIKTRGQQVTLSCSPISGHRSVSWYQQTPGQGLQFLFEYFSETQRNKGNFPGRFSGRQFSNSRSEMNVSTLELGDSALYLCASSLTTSGDDEQFFGPGTRLTVL.

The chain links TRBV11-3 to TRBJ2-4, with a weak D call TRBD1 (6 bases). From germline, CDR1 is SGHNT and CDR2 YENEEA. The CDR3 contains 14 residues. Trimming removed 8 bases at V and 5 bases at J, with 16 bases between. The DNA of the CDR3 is TGTGCCAGCGGAAAACCGCCAGGGGAAAACATTCAGTACTTC. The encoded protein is CASGKPPGENIQYF.

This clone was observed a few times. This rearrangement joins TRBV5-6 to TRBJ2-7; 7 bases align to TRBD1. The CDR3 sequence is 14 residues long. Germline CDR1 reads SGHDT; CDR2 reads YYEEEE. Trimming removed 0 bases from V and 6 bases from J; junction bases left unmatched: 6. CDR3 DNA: TGTGCCAGCAGCTTGGGACTGACAGGGCTCGAGCAGTACTTC. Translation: CASSLGLTGLEQYF.